This entry lists 22 T cell receptor beta chains sequenced from one sample in a study of tumor-infiltrating lymphocytes in oesophageal squamous cell carcinoma. TCRdb fed the PCR reads into MiXCR, producing one record per CDR3 protein. In the table there are 21,000 or so distinct CDR3 sequences, 30% to 40% of which are singletons. Sequencing was done on a sample of esophageal tumor tissue. The origin of the receptors is a male donor with esophageal squamous cell carcinoma.

This clonotype was detected ten times or more. This chain uses TRBV6-4 with TRBJ2-1; 9 bases align to TRBD2. The better agreement between TRBJ2-7 and the DNA end casts doubt on the J call. The CDR3 is made up of 20 amino acids. The V gene's germline CDR1 is MRHNA and CDR2 SNTAGT. The DNA for the CDR3 is TGTGCCAGCAGTGACAGGTGGAATAGCGGGGGACCGAACTCCTACAATGAGCAGTACTTC. Its translation is CASSDRWNSGGPNSYNEQYF.

This sequence joins TRBV6-1 and TRBJ2-1; no definite D call. Matching the DNA end better, TRBJ2-7 makes the J call doubtful. The CDR3 spans 13 residues. Germline V gene lookup returns CDR1 MNHNS and CDR2 SASEGT. The CDR3, as DNA: TGTGCCAGCAGTGAAGATACAATTCGAGAGCAGTACTTC. It is translated as CASSEDTIREQYF.

This clonotype was seen only a few times. The genes are TRBV25-1 and TRBJ2-1, with D hard to call. This CDR3 contains 12 residues. Trimming took 0 bases from V and 10 from J, leaving 7 bases between them. Per the germline V gene, CDR1 is MGHDK and CDR2 is SYGVNS. This CDR3 is CASSEYGPEQFF. The DNA for the CDR3 is TGTGCCAGCAGTGAATACGGTCCCGAGCAGTTCTTC.

The chain has TRBV11-3 and TRBJ2-7; tentatively, D is TRBD2 (6 bases). From germline, CDR1 is SGHNT and CDR2 YENEEA. V lost 1 base and J lost 0, with 13 bases in between. CDR3 length: 16 residues. The CDR3 protein is CASSLGTTRGSYEQYF. The CDR3 DNA sequence: TGTGCCAGCAGCTTAGGGACGACTAGGGGCTCCTACGAGCAGTACTTC. The whole variable domain, remainder taken from reference TRBV11-3 and TRBJ2-7, is EAGVVQSPRYKIIEKKQPVAFWCNPISGHNTLYWYLQNLGQGPELLIRYENEEAVDDSQLPKDRFSAERLKGVDSTLKIQPAELGDSAVYLCASSLGTTRGSYEQYFGPGTRLTVT.

In its sample, this clonotype was seen many times. The genes are TRBV28 and TRBJ2-7; 14 positions match TRBD2. After removal of 3 bases from V and 3 bases from J, the junction contained 10 bases not matched to a gene. The CDR3 runs to 18 residues. Germline CDR1 MDHEN, CDR2 SYDVKM. The CDR3 sequence is CASSFPGTSGSSIYEQYF. The CDR3 region has the DNA TGTGCCAGCAGTTTCCCCGGGACTAGCGGGAGTAGCATCTACGAGCAGTACTTC.

The chain recombines TRBV7-2 with TRBJ1-3; 10 bases line up with TRBD1. In germline, CDR1 is SGHTA, CDR2 FQGNSA. V shed 3 bases and J 5 bases; nucleotides not matched to a gene: 7. This CDR3 spans 16 amino acids. The DNA of the CDR3 is TGTGCCAGCAGCTTCCGTCGACAGGGGGCAAGAAACACCATATATTTT. This gives the protein CASSFRRQGARNTIYF.

CDR3 protein: CASSLAPGYEQYF. The CDR3 region has the DNA TGTGCCAGCAGCTTAGCGCCGGGTTACGAGCAGTACTTC. This chain uses TRBV7-6 with TRBJ2-7; no reliable D call. The germline V and J ends were trimmed by 0 bases and 4 bases, with 7 bases remaining between them. Germline loops: CDR1 SGHVS, CDR2 FNYEAQ. The CDR3 has 13 amino acids.

This clonotype was picked up a small number of times. It may be a read error: a sequence one base away is much more abundant. The gene calls are TRBV10-3 and TRBJ2-7, with 9 positions matching TRBD2. Germline CDR1 is ENHRY and CDR2 is SYGVKD. The CDR3 runs to 13 residues. V shed 11 bases, J shed 7 bases, and the junction held 12 bases outside the gene matches. The chain's CDR3 is CAQASGEGNEQYF. The CDR3 DNA reads as TGTGCCCAGGCTAGCGGGGAAGGGAATGAGCAGTACTTC.

This clonotype was counted many times. The chain has TRBV11-2 and TRBJ2-6; D might be TRBD1 or TRBD2, each matching 5 bases. V gave up 7 bases and J gave up 0 bases, with 16 bases separating them. This CDR3 comprises 17 residues. Germline lookup yields CDR1 SGHAT and CDR2 FQNNGV. CDR3 sequence: CASTMGWGYSGANVLTF. The CDR3 DNA reads as TGTGCCAGCACCATGGGGTGGGGGTACTCTGGGGCCAACGTCCTGACTTTC.

Concerning this clonotype itself: The junction does not match germline at one end; this may be a read error. The J gene is TRBJ2-5, the V gene TRBV7-6, with 10 bases fitting TRBD2. This CDR3 contains 13 residues. The germline V gene has CDR1 SGHVS and CDR2 FNYEAQ. The CDR3 sequence: CASSLAGGETQYF. The CDR3 coding sequence is TGTGCTAGCAGCTTAGCGGGGGGAGAGACCCAGTACTTC.

The gene calls are TRBV7-3 and TRBJ2-7, with D unclear. CDR1 is SGHTA, CDR2 FQGTGA, per germline. Trimming pared 0 bases from V and 7 bases from J, leaving 16 bases between. The CDR3 is 15 amino acids. DNA of the CDR3: TGTGCCAGCAGCTTAACTGTAAGCTCCTACAATGAGCAGTACTTC. Protein sequence: CASSLTVSSYNEQYF.

As to this clonotype: Likely a read error: the CDR3 ends without its conserved phenylalanine or tryptophan. The DNA is omitted, as the CDR3 cannot be located on it reliably, and the CDR3 follows TCRdb's listing. The chain recombines TRBV7-2 with TRBJ2-6; TRBD2, as called in the table, went unchecked against the DNA. Including both end residues, the CDR3 is 16 amino acids long. The germline CDR1 and CDR2 sequences are SGHTA and FQGNSA. The CDR3: CASSLTLAGVEQYFGV.

This clonotype has at least ten counts. The rearrangement uses TRBV10-1 and TRBJ2-2; D could derive from TRBD1 or TRBD2 (5 bases each). V was shortened by 0 bases and J by 7 bases, with 15 bases between the two germline ends. Germline V lookup: CDR1 WNHNN, CDR2 SYGVQD (reference sequence). There are 16 residues in the CDR3. Written as DNA, the CDR3 is TGCGCCAGCAGTGAGTCGGACCGGGGCTCTGGCGGGGAGCTGTTTTTT. Protein sequence: CASSESDRGSGGELFF.

To note about this clonotype: Because the CDR3 is missing its conserved closing phenylalanine or tryptophan, this is likely a read error. The DNA is left out, because the CDR3 cannot be placed on it with certainty; the CDR3 is given as TCRdb lists it. The rearrangement links TRBV7-1 to TRBJ2-6; the table's D gene call, TRBD2, was not cross checked with the DNA. TRBV7-1 is marked as an open reading frame, function uncertain. The CDR3 length is 16 residues, termini included. This chain's CDR3 is CASSRTAGGNIQYFGA.

This clonotype is classed as large. The rearrangement links TRBV7-8 to TRBJ2-2; D not certain. This CDR3 contains 12 residues. Germline V CDR1 and CDR2: SGHVS, FQNEAQ. V shed 5 bases and J shed 7 bases, with 8 bases lying between them. The CDR3 DNA reads TGTGCCAGCAGCCCTACGATCGGGGAGCTGTTTTTT. It encodes CASSPTIGELFF.

This clonotype showed up many times. The chain is built from TRBV6-1 and TRBJ2-7; TRBD1 is a possible D gene (6 bases). The CDR3 spans 12 residues. The germline V gene has CDR1 MNHNS and CDR2 SASEGT. Trimming removed 6 bases at V and 7 bases at J, with 13 bases between. This chain's CDR3 is CASSRTELEQYF. The CDR3 nucleotides read TGTGCCAGCAGCAGGACAGAGCTTGAGCAGTACTTC.

This clonotype appeared many times. This rearrangement joins TRBV7-2 to TRBJ2-5; D remains ambiguous. The germline V and J ends were trimmed by 3 bases and 3 bases, with 8 bases remaining between them. Germline values: CDR1 SGHTA, CDR2 FQGNSA. The length of the CDR3 is 13 residues. Here the CDR3 reads CASSFFGEETQYF. The CDR3 DNA sequence: TGTGCCAGCAGCTTTTTTGGGGAAGAGACCCAGTACTTC.

The chain is built from TRBV7-6 and TRBJ2-5; 7 bases match TRBD1. V was pared by 5 bases and J by 5 bases, with 8 bases of the junction left unmatched. CDR1 is SGHVS and CDR2 is FNYEAQ in the germline V gene. CDR3 length equals 14 residues. The CDR3 spells CASSLGQGVETQYF. The CDR3 coding sequence is TGTGCCAGCAGCCTGGGCCAGGGGGTGGAGACCCAGTACTTC. Full variable domain (rest looked up from reference TRBV7-6 and TRBJ2-5): GAGVSQSPRYKVTKRGQDVALRCDPISGHVSLYWYRQALGQGPEFLTYFNYEAQQDKSGLPNDRFSAERPEGSISTLTIQRTEQRDSAMYRCASSLGQGVETQYFGPGTRLLVL.

This clonotype has a handful of counts. The chain joins TRBV6-4 to TRBJ2-1; 7 bases are a match to TRBD2. The CDR3 has 13 amino acids. Germline CDR1 MRHNA, CDR2 SNTAGT. With 3 bases clipped from V and 7 bases from J, the junction kept 3 bases outside the gene matches. CDR3 nucleotide sequence: TGTGCCAGCAGTGAGGAAGCGGGAAATGAGCAGTTCTTC. Translation: CASSEEAGNEQFF.

Points on this clonotype: A much larger clone differs from this one at a single base, so this may be a read error. The rearrangement joins TRBV6-1 to TRBJ2-5, with D hard to call. Judging by the DNA end, TRBJ2-1 fits better; the J call may be wrong. Per germline, CDR1 MNHNS and CDR2 SASEGT. This CDR3 comprises 11 residues. This chain's CDR3 is CASGFSYEQFF. In DNA, the CDR3 is TGTGCCAGCGGGTTCTCCTACGAGCAGTTCTTC.

The chain carries TRBV20-1 and TRBJ2-1; a weak D match, TRBD2 (7 bases). Germline V CDR1 and CDR2: DFQATT, SNEGSKA (reference sequence). V was shortened by 6 bases and J by 8 bases, with 20 bases between the two germline ends. The CDR3 has 14 residues. Here the CDR3 DNA reads TGCAGTGCATGGAGGGGGGGGGGAAAGTATGAGCAGTTCTTC. It is translated as CSAWRGGGKYEQFF.

This clonotype was seen more than once but under ten times. V and J are TRBV20-1 and TRBJ1-1; D may be TRBD1 (6 bases). The CDR3 sequence is 13 residues long. Germline assignment: CDR1 DFQATT and CDR2 SNEGSKA (reference sequence). V dropped 6 bases and J dropped 0 bases, with 11 bases sitting between them. CDR3 residues: CSARQELNTEAFF. The CDR3 nucleotides read TGCAGTGCCCGACAGGAGCTGAACACTGAAGCTTTCTTT.